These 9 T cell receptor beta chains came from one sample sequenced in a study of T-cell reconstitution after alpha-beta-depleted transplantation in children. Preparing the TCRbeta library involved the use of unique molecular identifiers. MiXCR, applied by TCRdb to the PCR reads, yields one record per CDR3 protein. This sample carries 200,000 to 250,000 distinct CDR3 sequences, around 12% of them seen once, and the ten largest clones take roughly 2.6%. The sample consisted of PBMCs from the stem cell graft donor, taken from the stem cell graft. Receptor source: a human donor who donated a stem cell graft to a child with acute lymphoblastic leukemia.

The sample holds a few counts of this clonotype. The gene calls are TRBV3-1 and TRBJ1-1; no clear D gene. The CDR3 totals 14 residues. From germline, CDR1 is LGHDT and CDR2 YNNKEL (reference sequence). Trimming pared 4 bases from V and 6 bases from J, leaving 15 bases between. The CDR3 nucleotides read TGTGCCAGCAGCCCGACCGGGTCGAGCGCTGAAGCTTTCTTT. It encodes CASSPTGSSAEAFF.

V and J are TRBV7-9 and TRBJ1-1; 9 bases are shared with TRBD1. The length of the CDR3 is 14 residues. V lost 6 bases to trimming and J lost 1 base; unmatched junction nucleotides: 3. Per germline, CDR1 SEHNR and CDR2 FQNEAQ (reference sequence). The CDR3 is CASRPTGGNTEAFF. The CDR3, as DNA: TGTGCCAGCAGGCCGACAGGGGGGAACACTGAAGCTTTCTTT.

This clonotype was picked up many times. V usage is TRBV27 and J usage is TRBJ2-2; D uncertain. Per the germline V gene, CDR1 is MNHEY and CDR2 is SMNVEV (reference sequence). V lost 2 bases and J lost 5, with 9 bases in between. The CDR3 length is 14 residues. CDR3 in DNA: TGTGCCAGCAGTTTACTTTGGGAAACCGGGGAGCTGTTTTTT. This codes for CASSLLWETGELFF.

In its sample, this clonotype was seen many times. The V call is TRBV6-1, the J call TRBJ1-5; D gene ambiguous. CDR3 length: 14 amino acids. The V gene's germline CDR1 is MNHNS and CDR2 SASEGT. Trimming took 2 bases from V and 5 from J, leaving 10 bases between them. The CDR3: CASSELIGHQPQHF. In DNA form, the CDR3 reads TGTGCCAGCAGTGAATTAATAGGACATCAGCCCCAGCATTTT.

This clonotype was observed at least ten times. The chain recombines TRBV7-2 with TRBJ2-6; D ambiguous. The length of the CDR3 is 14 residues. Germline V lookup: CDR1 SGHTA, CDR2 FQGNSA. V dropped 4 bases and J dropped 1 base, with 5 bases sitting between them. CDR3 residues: CASSSLSGANVLTF. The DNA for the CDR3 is TGTGCCAGCAGCTCCCTATCTGGGGCCAACGTCCTGACTTTC.

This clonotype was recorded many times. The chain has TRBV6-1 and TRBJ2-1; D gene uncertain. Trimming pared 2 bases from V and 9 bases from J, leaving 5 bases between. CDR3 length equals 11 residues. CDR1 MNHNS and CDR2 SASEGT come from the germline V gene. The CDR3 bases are TGTGCCAGCAGTGAATGGGGTGAGCAGTTCTTC. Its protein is CASSEWGEQFF.

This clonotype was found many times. Here the CDR3 DNA reads TGTGCCAGCAGGAATCAGGGGGAAGTACTCCATAATTCACCCCTCCACTTT. Its translation is CASRNQGEVLHNSPLHF. J is TRBJ1-6 and V is TRBV6-1, with 7 bases lining up with TRBD1. With 6 bases clipped from V and 5 bases from J, the junction kept 13 bases outside the gene matches. The CDR3 covers 17 residues. CDR1 is MNHNS, CDR2 SASEGT, per germline.

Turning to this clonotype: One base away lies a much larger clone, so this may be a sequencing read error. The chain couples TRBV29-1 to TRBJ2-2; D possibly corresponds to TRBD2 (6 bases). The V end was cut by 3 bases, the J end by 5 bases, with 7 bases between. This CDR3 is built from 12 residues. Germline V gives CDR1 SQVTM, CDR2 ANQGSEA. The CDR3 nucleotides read TGCAGCGTTGACCTAGCGACCGGGGAGCTGTTTTTT. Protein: CSVDLATGELFF.

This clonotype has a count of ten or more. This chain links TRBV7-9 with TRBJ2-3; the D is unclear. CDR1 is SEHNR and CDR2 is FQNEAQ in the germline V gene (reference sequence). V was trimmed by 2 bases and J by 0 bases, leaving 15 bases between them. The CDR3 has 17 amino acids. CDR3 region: CASSLLRSTSSTDTQYF. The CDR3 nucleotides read TGTGCCAGCAGCTTACTCAGGAGTACCAGTAGCACAGATACGCAGTATTTT.